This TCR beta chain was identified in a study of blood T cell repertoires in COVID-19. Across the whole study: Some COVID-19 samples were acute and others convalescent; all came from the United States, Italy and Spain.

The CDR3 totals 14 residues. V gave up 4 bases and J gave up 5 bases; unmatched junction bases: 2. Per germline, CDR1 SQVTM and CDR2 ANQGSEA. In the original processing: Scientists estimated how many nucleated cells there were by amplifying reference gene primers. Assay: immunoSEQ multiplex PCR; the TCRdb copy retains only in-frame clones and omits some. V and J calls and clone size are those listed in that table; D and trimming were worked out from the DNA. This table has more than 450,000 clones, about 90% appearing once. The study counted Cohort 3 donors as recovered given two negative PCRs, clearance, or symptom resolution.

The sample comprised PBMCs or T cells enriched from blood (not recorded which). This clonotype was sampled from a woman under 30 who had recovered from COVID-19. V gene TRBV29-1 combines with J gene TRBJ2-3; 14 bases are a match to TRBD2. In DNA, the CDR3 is TGCAGCGTTGGACTAGCGGGGGGGCAAGATACGCAGTATTTT. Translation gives CSVGLAGGQDTQYF.